The entry that follows covers one TCR beta chain sequence. Its target is not known. This CDR3 has 16 amino acids. The V and J ends lost 5 bases and 4 bases, in that order; junction bases with no gene match: 8. Germline V CDR1 and CDR2: MDHEN, SYDVKM. These data come from a study of graft-versus-host responses after intestinal transplantation. Study background: Anti-thymocyte globulin induction preceded approximately three years of tacrolimus and steroid maintenance in all recipients.

TCRdb's copy holds only in-frame clones and misses some; the assay was immunoSEQ multiplex PCR. Of 77,000 or so clones detected, approximately 92% appear once; the ten largest clones hold roughly 0.64%. Study-wide results and limits: Early post-transplant HvG declines showed an association with peak circulating GvH clone levels. Detected in recipient marrow were GvH clones, some of which were first observed in ileum or blood. Those patients showing graft-donor T cell macrochimerism displayed high graft-versus-host to host-versus-graft clonal ratios in allografts.

The rearrangement joins TRBV28 to TRBJ2-1; 10 nucleotides line up with TRBD1. The TCR comes from a human patient who received an intestinal transplant, so some T cells may come from the graft donor. This material consisted of PBMCs, taken 98 days after intestinal transplantation. The CDR3 DNA sequence: TGTGCCAGCAGTCACCGACAGGGGGCAAGGTACAATGAGCAGTTCTTC. This encodes CASSHRQGARYNEQFF.